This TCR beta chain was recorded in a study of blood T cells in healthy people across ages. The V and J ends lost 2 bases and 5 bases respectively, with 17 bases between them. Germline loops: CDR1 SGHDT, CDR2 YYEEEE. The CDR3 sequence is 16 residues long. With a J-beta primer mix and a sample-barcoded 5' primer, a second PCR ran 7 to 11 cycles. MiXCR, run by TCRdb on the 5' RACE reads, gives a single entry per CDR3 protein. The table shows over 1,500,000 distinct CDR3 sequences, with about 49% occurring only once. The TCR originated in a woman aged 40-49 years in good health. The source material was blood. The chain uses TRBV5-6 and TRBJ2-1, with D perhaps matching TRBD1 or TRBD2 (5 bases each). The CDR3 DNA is TGTGCCAGCAGCTTCCCCTCGAGGGGCCCTCACAATGAGCAGTTCTTC. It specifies CASSFPSRGPHNEQFF.